This T cell receptor (beta chain) appears in the sequencing data of a study of blood T cell repertoires in COVID-19. Here immunoSEQ multiplex PCR was the method, and the copy in TCRdb shows in-frame clones only, minus some. The profile shows 250,000 to 350,000 clones, about 87% of them singletons. Germline V CDR1 and CDR2: SGHKS, YYEKEE (reference sequence). CDR3 length: 15 residues. Trimming took 0 bases from V and 6 from J, leaving 16 bases between them. This chain joins TRBV5-5 and TRBJ2-7, with D unclear. This receptor was obtained from a woman under 30 who had recovered from COVID-19. The sample taken for sequencing was PBMCs or T cells enriched from blood (not recorded which). CDR3 sequence: CASSLDSLHSREQYF. The CDR3 bases are TGTGCCAGCAGCTTGGACAGTCTGCATTCCCGCGAGCAGTACTTC.